This TCR beta chain appears in the sequencing data of a study of CD8 T cells in ankylosing spondylitis. Study outcomes and limitations: The authors reported significant enrichment of disease-linked clones in matched ankylosing spondylitis synovial fluid. Relatively scarce in peripheral blood, disease-linked clones were CD8+. Blood from ankylosing spondylitis patients appeared to carry a characteristic roughly 8-variant TCR beta motif.

The authors made TCR beta libraries by quantitative 5'-RACE with molecular barcodes. TCRdb re-derived calls from the 5' RACE reads in MiXCR, one entry per CDR3 protein. The sample yields about 250,000 distinct CDR3 sequences, roughly 32% seen once. With regard to this clonotype: The antigen is unknown.

The clonotype was recovered from a male donor with ankylosing spondylitis or in good health (not recorded which). Sequenced material: blood, either unsorted or a sorted T cell fraction (not recorded which).

As DNA, the CDR3 is TGTGCCAGCAGTTTAAAGGGGGGGACGGAGACCCAGTACTTC. Protein sequence: CASSLKGGTETQYF. This sequence joins TRBV12-3 or TRBV12-4 and TRBJ2-5; weak D call: TRBD2 (7 bases). The CDR3 consists of 14 residues. Trimming shortened V by 2 bases and J by 5 bases, and 12 bases separated the two germline ends.